This T cell receptor (beta chain) stems from a study of blood T cells in healthy people across ages. Donors were healthy Caucasian individuals from Russia aged roughly 6 to 100. Investigators took 9.5 to 10 milliliters of peripheral blood from every donor. Primed by a sample-barcoded 5' primer and a J-beta primer mix, a second PCR proceeded for 7 to 11 cycles. TCRdb redid the calling of the 5' RACE reads with MiXCR, one entry per CDR3 protein. The data hold about 780,000 distinct CDR3 sequences, with more than 25% observed a single time. This clonotype was picked up a small number of times. Germline V gene lookup returns CDR1 DFQATT and CDR2 SNEGSKA (reference sequence). V was trimmed by 3 bases and J by 2 bases, leaving 10 bases between them. The CDR3 loop spans 13 amino acids. These data were also filed under a second study, of T cells of mothers and their children. This second study notes: Addition of sample barcodes and 2-4 random nucleotides occurred through the M1S primer of the second PCR.

Sequencing input: blood. The V call is TRBV20-1, the J call TRBJ2-5; D remains unclear. The sequence was collected from a boy younger than 18 in good health. CDR3 loop: CSASGSIQETQYF. DNA of the CDR3: TGCAGTGCTAGCGGGTCCATACAAGAGACCCAGTACTTC.